A single sample is the source of the 31 T cell receptor beta chains below, sequenced in a study of beta chain features in type 1 diabetes. All of the isolated RNA was reverse transcribed, so expressed TCRB transcripts were sequenced. Generated by immunoSEQ multiplex PCR, the TCRdb table keeps only in-frame clones and is missing some. The data show approximately 250,000 clones, 9% to 10% seen once. The sequenced sample was naive CD4+ T cells from blood. The source is a woman between 18 and 29 years old in good health.

This clone has more than one count but fewer than ten. The chain links TRBV5-1 to TRBJ1-1; D possibly corresponds to TRBD1 (5 bases). Per the germline V gene, CDR1 is SGHRS and CDR2 is YFSETQ. With 3 bases removed from V and 0 bases from J, the gap between germline ends came to 9 bases. The CDR3 loop spans 14 amino acids. In nucleotides, the CDR3 is TGCGCCAGCAGCTCCGGACAAATGAACACTGAAGCTTTCTTT. This translates into CASSSGQMNTEAFF.

The sample holds a few counts of this clone. This chain links TRBV29-1 with TRBJ1-5; D unclear. The germline CDR1 and CDR2 sequences are SQVTM and ANQGSEA. Deletions cut 0 bases from V and 16 bases from J, with 13 bases between. This CDR3 has 11 residues. CDR3 loop: CSVEEGTVHHF. In DNA form, the CDR3 reads TGCAGCGTTGAAGAGGGCACGGTCCACCATTTT. Based on the CDR3 plus reference TRBV29-1 and TRBJ1-5, the full variable domain is SAVISQKPSRDICQRGTSLTIQCQVDSQVTMMFWYRQQPGQSLTLIATANQGSEATYESGFVIDKFPISRPNLTFSTLTVSNMSPEDSSIYLCSVEEGTVHHFGDGTRLSIL.

This clone was recorded a few times. The same CDR3 can be traced to other DNA sequences in this sample. The chain is built from TRBV19 and TRBJ2-2; D might be TRBD2 (6 bases). Trimming shortened V by 3 bases and J by 1 base, and 9 bases separated the two germline ends. Germline V gives CDR1 LNHDA, CDR2 SQIVND (reference sequence). The CDR3 covers 15 residues. The CDR3: CASSITGVNTGELFF. CDR3 DNA sequence: TGTGCCAGTAGTATTACGGGAGTGAACACCGGGGAGCTGTTTTTT.

The chain combines TRBV6-6 with TRBJ2-7, with 13 bases aligning to TRBD2. Germline V gene sequence: CDR1 MNHNY, CDR2 SVGAGI (reference sequence). Trimming took 4 bases from V and 3 from J; bases not matched to a gene: 6. The CDR3 consists of 16 residues. DNA of the CDR3: TGTGCCAGCAGTTTCAGGACTAGCGGGAGTATCTACGAGCAGTACTTC. Encoded protein: CASSFRTSGSIYEQYF.

This clone has just a few counts. The V and J genes are TRBV11-2 and TRBJ1-5, with 9 positions matching TRBD1. Germline CDR1 reads SGHAT; CDR2 reads FQNNGV. The CDR3 contains 16 residues. With V trimmed by 0 bases and J by 4 bases, 4 bases remained unmatched. The CDR3 DNA reads as TGTGCCAGCAGCTTAGATCACGGGACAGGGAATCAGCCCCAGCATTTT. Its protein product is CASSLDHGTGNQPQHF.

This clone was seen more than once but under ten times. V and J are TRBV7-2 and TRBJ2-7; TRBD2 might be the D (5 bases). This CDR3 is 15 amino acids long. CDR1 is SGHTA, CDR2 FQGNSA, per germline. The ends were cut back, 5 bases at V and 4 bases at J, with 18 bases in the middle. The CDR3 coding sequence is TGTGCCAGCAGCACCCACGGGCGGGTCCCGTACGAGCAGTACTTC. It specifies CASSTHGRVPYEQYF.

This clone was counted between two and nine times. The chain employs TRBV2 and TRBJ2-7; 10 nucleotides match TRBD2. Trimming at V came to 6 bases and at J to 1 base, leaving 3 bases not matched to a gene. This CDR3 comprises 14 residues. Germline-derived CDR1 and CDR2 are SNHLY and FYNNEI. CDR3 residues: CASRGLANSYEQYF. CDR3 sequence (DNA): TGTGCCAGCAGGGGACTAGCGAATTCCTACGAGCAGTACTTC. Variable domain in full (rest from reference TRBV2 and TRBJ2-7): EPEVTQTPSHQVTQMGQEVILRCVPISNHLYFYWYRQILGQKVEFLVSFYNNEISEKSEIFDDQFSVERPDGSNFTLKIRSTKLEDSAMYFCASRGLANSYEQYFGPGTRLTVT.

The chain combines TRBV29-1 with TRBJ1-2, with 7 nucleotides matching TRBD1. The J segment lost 11 bases and the V segment lost 6 bases, leaving 12 bases of the junction unmatched. Looked up from germline, CDR1 is SQVTM and CDR2 is ANQGSEA. CDR3 length: 12 residues. The CDR3 DNA is TGCAGCGTGACCGGGACAGACCTAGGTTACACCTTC. Residues: CSVTGTDLGYTF.

In this sample, this clone turned up once. This chain joins TRBV9 and TRBJ1-2, with 8 nucleotides matching TRBD1. From germline, CDR1 is SGDLS and CDR2 YYNGEE. V trimming: 0 bases; J trimming: 3 bases; junction bases outside the gene matches: 1. This CDR3 is 14 amino acids long. The CDR3 reads CASSVAGGDYGYTF. The CDR3 DNA sequence: TGTGCCAGCAGCGTAGCAGGGGGCGACTATGGCTACACCTTC. The complete variable domain, with remaining parts taken from reference TRBV9 and TRBJ1-2, reads DSGVTQTPKHLITATGQRVTLRCSPRSGDLSVYWYQQSLDQGLQFLIQYYNGEERAKGNILERFSAQQFPDLHSELNLSSLELGDSALYFCASSVAGGDYGYTFGSGTRLTVV.

This chain links TRBV30 with TRBJ2-1, with 9 bases matching TRBD2. The CDR3 covers 15 residues. The V gene's germline CDR1 is GTSNPN and CDR2 SVGIG (reference sequence). After removal of 2 bases from V and 0 bases from J, the junction contained 2 bases not matched to a gene. The CDR3 loop is CAWSLAGPSYNEQFF. CDR3 nucleotides: TGTGCCTGGAGTCTAGCGGGGCCCTCCTACAATGAGCAGTTCTTC.

This clone was recorded a few times. V is TRBV30 and J is TRBJ1-1, with D possibly matching TRBD1 (5 bases). Germline V gives CDR1 GTSNPN, CDR2 SVGIG (reference sequence). Trimming took 3 bases from V and 4 from J, leaving 24 bases between them. CDR3 length: 17 amino acids. This chain's CDR3 is CAWSGSRVDYVGTEAFF. The CDR3 region has the DNA TGTGCCTGGAGCGGATCCAGGGTGGATTATGTCGGCACTGAAGCTTTCTTT.

The sample holds a few counts of this clone. This sequence joins TRBV5-8 and TRBJ1-5; D uncertain. Trimming left V 5 bases short and J 7 bases short, with 16 bases between. The CDR3 is 14 residues long. Germline V gene data show CDR1 as SGHTS and CDR2 as YDEGEE. CDR3 coding DNA: TGTGCCAGCAGTACTGGGAGGGTTTCACAGCCCCAGCATTTT. This gives the protein CASSTGRVSQPQHF.

This chain uses TRBV4-1 with TRBJ1-5; a possible D gene is TRBD1 (5 bases). The V gene's germline CDR1 is MGHRA and CDR2 YSYEKL. The CDR3 runs 14 residues. Trimming stripped 2 bases from V and 6 bases from J, with 11 bases between. In DNA, the CDR3 is TGCGCCAGCAGCCAAAAAAGGGGTGGTCAGCCCCAGCATTTT. This codes for CASSQKRGGQPQHF.

This clone was detected a few times. The chain is built from TRBV14 and TRBJ1-1; TRBD1 might be the D (5 bases). The CDR3 length is 15 residues. Germline CDR1 SGHDN, CDR2 FVKESK. V lost 7 bases to trimming and J lost 6 bases, with 21 bases between them. DNA for the CDR3: TGTGCCAGCAAATCATCCGGGGGGTTGGGCGCTGAAGCTTTCTTT. It encodes CASKSSGGLGAEAFF.

This clone occurred a few times. The chain carries TRBV1 and TRBJ1-5; the DNA was not compared with TRBD1, the D call given in the table. TRBV1 is a pseudogene. The CDR3 is 14 amino acids. In nucleotides, the CDR3 is TGCACCAGCAGCTTCCGGACAAGCAATCAGCCCCAGCATTTT. This codes for CTSSFRTSNQPQHF.

The chain carries TRBV18 and TRBJ2-7; 8 nucleotides align to TRBD2. The CDR3 is 15 residues long. V lost 3 bases and J lost 7; bases outside the gene matches: 11. Germline CDR1 is KGHSH and CDR2 is LQKENI. Here the CDR3 DNA reads TGTGCCAGCTCACCGCGAGCGGGAGCGCCTGGTGAGCAGTACTTC. Amino acid sequence: CASSPRAGAPGEQYF.

A few counts support this clone. The chain employs TRBV5-4 and TRBJ1-4; D gene unclear. Trimming took off 0 bases at V and 7 bases at J, with 13 bases between the two ends. In germline, CDR1 is SGHNT, CDR2 YYREEE (reference sequence). The CDR3 length is 15 residues. CDR3 amino acids: CASSLELGSGEKLFF. The CDR3 bases are TGTGCCAGCAGCTTGGAGCTGGGCAGCGGTGAAAAACTGTTTTTT. The full variable domain, completed using reference TRBV5-4 and TRBJ1-4, is ETGVTQSPTHLIKTRGQQVTLRCSSQSGHNTVSWYQQALGQGPQFIFQYYREEENGRGNFPPRFSGLQFPNYSSELNVNALELDDSALYLCASSLELGSGEKLFFGSGTQLSVL.

This clone was observed many times. The rearrangement joins TRBV11-2 to TRBJ2-3; TRBD2 aligns across 7 bases. The CDR3 covers 14 residues. Looked up from germline, CDR1 is SGHAT and CDR2 is FQNNGV. V lost 3 bases to trimming and J lost 0 bases; unmatched junction nucleotides: 0. The CDR3 spells CASSFSGSTDTQYF. The DNA of the CDR3 is TGTGCCAGCAGCTTTAGCGGGAGCACAGATACGCAGTATTTT. The full variable domain, with the rest looked up from reference TRBV11-2 and TRBJ2-3, is EAGVAQSPRYKIIEKRQSVAFWCNPISGHATLYWYQQILGQGPKLLIQFQNNGVVDDSQLPKDRFSAERLKGVDSTLKIQPAKLEDSAVYLCASSFSGSTDTQYFGPGTRLTVL.

The V call is TRBV4-1, the J call TRBJ1-1; D is possibly TRBD1 (5 bases). Trimming took off 2 bases at V and 5 bases at J, with 15 bases between the two ends. Germline CDR1 and CDR2: MGHRA and YSYEKL. The CDR3 consists of 15 residues. The CDR3 DNA sequence: TGCGCCAGCAGCCAACTAGCGGGGACTTTGACTGAAGCTTTCTTT. Translation: CASSQLAGTLTEAFF.

V gene TRBV4-1 combines with J gene TRBJ2-7, with D perhaps TRBD1 (6 bases). The CDR3 is made up of 14 amino acids. CDR1 MGHRA and CDR2 YSYEKL come from the germline V gene. Deletions cut 2 bases from V and 0 bases from J, with 8 bases between. The CDR3, as DNA: TGCGCCAGCAGCCAAAGGGGGTTCTCCTACGAGCAGTACTTC. Its protein is CASSQRGFSYEQYF.

This clone was recorded many times. The chain links TRBV18 to TRBJ2-7; D is possibly TRBD1 (6 bases). Trimming stripped 4 bases from V and 4 bases from J, with 11 bases between. Germline-derived CDR1 and CDR2 are KGHSH and LQKENI. The CDR3 extends over 13 amino acids. CDR3 sequence (DNA): TGTGCCAGCTCACTATACAGGGCTTACGAGCAGTACTTC. Protein: CASSLYRAYEQYF.

The rearrangement uses TRBV29-1 and TRBJ1-4, with TRBD1 matching over 7 bases. The J segment lost 2 bases and the V segment lost 6 bases, leaving 3 bases of the junction unmatched. This CDR3 spans 13 amino acids. Germline lookup yields CDR1 SQVTM and CDR2 ANQGSEA. CDR3 sequence: CSVEGATNEKLFF. In DNA, the CDR3 is TGCAGCGTCGAGGGGGCGACTAATGAAAAACTGTTTTTT.

This clone was seen more than once but under ten times. V usage is TRBV28 and J usage is TRBJ2-1, with TRBD2 matching 8 bases. V was clipped by 5 bases and J by 6 bases; unmatched bases: 9. Germline-derived CDR1 and CDR2 are MDHEN and SYDVKM. The CDR3 sequence is 15 residues long. CDR3 bases: TGTGCCAGCAGTCTCGGGGGGGCCGAAGGCAATGAGCAGTTCTTC. Translation: CASSLGGAEGNEQFF.

This clone was detected a few times. The chain joins TRBV11-2 to TRBJ1-1; D is perhaps TRBD1 (5 bases). Looked up from germline, CDR1 is SGHAT and CDR2 is FQNNGV. The CDR3 spans 15 residues. V lost 3 bases and J lost 5, with 16 bases in between. The DNA for the CDR3 is TGTGCCAGCAGCTTCACAGGAAACCCGAGTACTGAAGCTTTCTTT. It translates to CASSFTGNPSTEAFF.

The CDR3: CASSWKGQGLQPQHF. CDR3 DNA: TGTGCCAGCAGCTGGAAAGGACAGGGGTTGCAGCCCCAGCATTTT. This chain connects TRBV7-2 to TRBJ1-5; 9 bases are a match to TRBD1. The CDR3 totals 15 residues. From germline, CDR1 is SGHTA and CDR2 FQGNSA. V was clipped by 4 bases and J by 7 bases; unmatched bases: 8.

The genes are TRBV19 and TRBJ2-7, with D possibly TRBD1 on 6 matching bases. The CDR3 loop spans 13 amino acids. Trimming stripped 5 bases from V and 2 bases from J, with 10 bases between. The germline V gene has CDR1 LNHDA and CDR2 SQIVND (reference sequence). The CDR3 DNA reads as TGTGCCAGTAGTTTACAGGGAACCTACGAGCAGTACTTC. As protein: CASSLQGTYEQYF.

The chain uses TRBV6-5 and TRBJ2-7, with D possibly being TRBD1 (6 bases). Per germline, CDR1 MNHEY and CDR2 SVGAGI. The ends were cut back, 5 bases at V and 1 base at J, with 12 bases in the middle. The CDR3 runs to 14 residues. For the CDR3, the DNA is TGTGCCAGCAGTCCCTCCGGGACATCCTACGAGCAGTACTTC. Its translation is CASSPSGTSYEQYF.

The chain recombines TRBV6-5 with TRBJ2-4; TRBD2 matches at 8 bases. V lost 8 bases to trimming and J lost 7 bases; unmatched junction nucleotides: 13. This CDR3 contains 15 residues. Germline values: CDR1 MNHEY, CDR2 SVGAGI. The CDR3 spells CASGLYGRASNIQYF. The CDR3 DNA sequence: TGTGCCAGCGGGTTGTACGGGAGGGCCTCGAACATTCAGTACTTC.

The rearrangement links TRBV5-1 to TRBJ1-5, with TRBD1 matching 10 bases. The CDR3 sequence is 17 residues long. The germline gives CDR1 SGHRS, CDR2 YFSETQ. Trimming removed 5 bases from V and 0 bases from J; junction bases left unmatched: 8. CDR3 in DNA: TGCGCCAGCAGTCGTGGACAGGGGGTCCCTAGCAATCAGCCCCAGCATTTT. Translating gives CASSRGQGVPSNQPQHF.

This sequence joins TRBV18 and TRBJ2-4; D may be TRBD1 (6 bases). Trimming shortened V by 2 bases and J by 11 bases, and 16 bases separated the two germline ends. The CDR3 contains 14 residues. Germline CDR1 KGHSH, CDR2 LQKENI. This CDR3 is CASSPGITGSLQYF. CDR3 in DNA: TGTGCCAGCTCACCAGGGATCACAGGGAGTCTTCAGTACTTC.

The table lists this clone with a few counts. The chain uses TRBV11-2 and TRBJ2-7; TRBD1 aligns across 9 bases. CDR1 is SGHAT and CDR2 is FQNNGV in the germline V gene. CDR3 length: 14 amino acids. After removal of 3 bases from V and 1 base from J, the junction contained 1 base not matched to a gene. For the CDR3, the DNA is TGTGCCAGCAGCTTGGGGACAGGGTCCTACGAGCAGTACTTC. The encoded protein is CASSLGTGSYEQYF.